These T cell receptor beta chains were read from a single sample in a study of blood T cells in healthy people across ages. In TCRdb, the 5' RACE reads were re-called with MiXCR into one record per CDR3 protein. The sample includes some 1.5 million distinct CDR3 sequences, roughly two fifths of them seen just once. The sample was blood. These receptors were taken from a woman younger than 35 in good health. Both conserved end residues are part of each CDR3. D genes are given only for firm matches. The size of a clone is reported for some rows only, either as once, few or many, or as a class for expanded clones.

clone_size,v_call,d_call,j_call,cdr3_nt,cdr3_aa
NA,TRBV7-2,NA,TRBJ2-5,TGTGCCAGCAGCTCCCGCAAGACCCAGTACTTC,CASSSRKTQYF
NA,TRBV14,NA,TRBJ1-6,TGTGCCAGCAGCCAAGAAGGCCGGTTTAATTCACCCCTCCACTTT,CASSQEGRFNSPLHF
NA,TRBV6-1,TRBD2,TRBJ2-1,TGTGCCAGCAGTGAACAGGCTAGCGGATACAATGAGCAGTTCTTC,CASSEQASGYNEQFF
NA,TRBV2,NA,TRBJ1-6,TGTGCCAACACCGGGACGCCCAATTCACCCCTCCACTTT,CANTGTPNSPLHF
NA,TRBV7-2,TRBD2,TRBJ2-1,TGTGCCAGCAGCCCCTATAGCGGGAGTCCAAACAATGAGCAGTTCTTC,CASSPYSGSPNNEQFF
NA,TRBV5-1,TRBD2,TRBJ2-7,TGCGCCAGCAGCTCCCCCACTAGCGGGAGATACGAGCAGTACTTC,CASSSPTSGRYEQYF
once,TRBV13,TRBD1,TRBJ2-7,TGTGCCAGCAGCACCAGGGGGATGGCCTACGAGCAGTACTTC,CASSTRGMAYEQYF
NA,TRBV5-1,NA,TRBJ2-2,TGCGCCAGCAGCCCTCCACACACCGGGGAGCTGTTTTTT,CASSPPHTGELFF
few,TRBV2,NA,TRBJ2-3,TGTGCCAGCACTTCGGCCTCCCCGGGGGATACGCAGTATTTT,CASTSASPGDTQYF
few,TRBV6-2/TRBV6-3,TRBD2,TRBJ2-7,TGTGCCAGCAATAAAGCTAGCGGGAGCTCCTACGAGCAGTACTTC,CASNKASGSSYEQYF
NA,TRBV6-6,NA,TRBJ2-7,TGTGCCAGCAAAGGGGGACATCTCGACGAGCAGTACTTC,CASKGGHLDEQYF
NA,TRBV4-1,NA,TRBJ2-7,TGCGCCAGCAGCCAAGATCCCCTCAATGAGCAGTACTTC,CASSQDPLNEQYF
few,TRBV6-5,TRBD2,TRBJ2-5,TGTGCCAGCAGTTACTCGGGACTAGCGGTCCAAGAGACCCAGTACTTC,CASSYSGLAVQETQYF
many,TRBV6-2/TRBV6-3,TRBD2,TRBJ2-1,TGTGCCAGCAGCCCCACGGGGGGGGAGTACAATGAGCAGTTCTTC,CASSPTGGEYNEQFF
NA,TRBV20-1,NA,TRBJ2-7,TGCAGTGCTAGAGCTAGGGTTGGTCAAACCTACGAGCAGTACTTC,CSARARVGQTYEQYF
few,TRBV20-1,TRBD1,TRBJ1-5,TGCAGTGCTAGGATCAGGGGGCTGGATCAGCCCCAGCATTTT,CSARIRGLDQPQHF
few,TRBV20-1,NA,TRBJ2-1,TGCAGTGCTCGTTCGGGCTGGACCTACAATGAGCAGTTCTTC,CSARSGWTYNEQFF
NA,TRBV20-1,TRBD1,TRBJ2-7,TGCAGTGCTAGAGATAAGGGACAGGGTTCCTACGAGCAGTACTTC,CSARDKGQGSYEQYF
NA,TRBV20-1,TRBD2,TRBJ2-7,TGCAGTGCTAGAGATCGGGACTACAATGAGCAGTACTTC,CSARDRDYNEQYF
many,TRBV4-3,NA,TRBJ1-4,TGCGCCAGCAGCCCCGGAGACAGATATGAAAAACTGTTTTTT,CASSPGDRYEKLFF
few,TRBV7-2,NA,TRBJ2-7,TGTGCCAGCAGCTTACGCACGGTCTCCTACAATGAGCAGTACTTC,CASSLRTVSYNEQYF
NA,TRBV20-1,NA,TRBJ2-3,TGCAGTGCTTGCAACCCCGGGGCCATAGCCCACACAGATGCGCAGTATTTT,CSACNPGAIAHTDAQYF
once,TRBV12-3/TRBV12-4,NA,TRBJ2-1,TGTGCCAGCAGGAAACAAGGGCGGGCCCAAGAGACCCAGTTCTTC,CASRKQGRAQETQFF
NA,TRBV12-3/TRBV12-4,NA,TRBJ1-1,TGTGCCAGCAGTTTACTAAGGAGCGGTTGGGGCACTGAAGCTTTCTTT,CASSLLRSGWGTEAFF
few,TRBV7-9,TRBD1,TRBJ1-6,TGTGCCAGCAGCTTTCAGGGGGCTGGTTCACCCCTCCACTTT,CASSFQGAGSPLHF
NA,TRBV7-6,TRBD1,TRBJ1-6,TGTGCCAGCAGCTTTAGGGGACAGGGAGATTCACCCCTCCACTTT,CASSFRGQGDSPLHF